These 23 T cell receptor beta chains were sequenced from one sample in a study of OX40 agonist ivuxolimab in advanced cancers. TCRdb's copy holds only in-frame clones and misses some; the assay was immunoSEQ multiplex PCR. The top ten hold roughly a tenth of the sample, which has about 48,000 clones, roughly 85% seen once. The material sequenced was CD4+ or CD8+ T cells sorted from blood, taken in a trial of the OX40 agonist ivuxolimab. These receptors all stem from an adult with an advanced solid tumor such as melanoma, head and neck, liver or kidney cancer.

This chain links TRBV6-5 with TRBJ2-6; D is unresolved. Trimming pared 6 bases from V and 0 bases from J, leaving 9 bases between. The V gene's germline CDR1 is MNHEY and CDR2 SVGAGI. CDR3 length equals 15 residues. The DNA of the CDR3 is TGTGCCAGCAGCGCTGGGCACTCTGGGGCCAACGTCCTGACTTTC. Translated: CASSAGHSGANVLTF.

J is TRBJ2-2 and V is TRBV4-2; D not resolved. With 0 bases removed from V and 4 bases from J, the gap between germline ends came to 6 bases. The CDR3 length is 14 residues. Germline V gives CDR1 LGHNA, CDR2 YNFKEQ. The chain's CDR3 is CASSQDRVTGELFF. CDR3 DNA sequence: TGTGCCAGCAGCCAAGATCGGGTCACCGGGGAGCTGTTTTTT.

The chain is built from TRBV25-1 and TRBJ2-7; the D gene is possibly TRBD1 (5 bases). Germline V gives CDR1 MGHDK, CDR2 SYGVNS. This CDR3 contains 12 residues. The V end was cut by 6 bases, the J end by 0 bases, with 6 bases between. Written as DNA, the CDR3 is TGTGCCAGCAGAGGACACTCCTACGAGCAGTACTTC. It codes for CASRGHSYEQYF.

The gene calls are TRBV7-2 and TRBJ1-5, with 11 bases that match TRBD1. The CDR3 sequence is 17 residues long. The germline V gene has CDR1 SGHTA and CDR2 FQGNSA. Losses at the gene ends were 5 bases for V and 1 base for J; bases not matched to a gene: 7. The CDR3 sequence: CASSARTGGASNQPQHF. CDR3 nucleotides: TGTGCCAGCAGCGCTAGGACAGGGGGCGCAAGCAATCAGCCCCAGCATTTT.

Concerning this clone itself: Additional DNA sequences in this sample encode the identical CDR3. The CDR3 sequence: CASTETGAGANVLTF. The CDR3 DNA reads as TGTGCCAGTACCGAGACAGGGGCAGGGGCCAACGTCCTGACTTTC. The gene calls are TRBV19 and TRBJ2-6, with 8 bases fitting TRBD1. J gave up 4 bases and V 7 bases, and 6 bases lay outside the gene matches. There are 15 residues in the CDR3. CDR1 is LNHDA and CDR2 is SQIVND in the germline V gene (reference sequence).

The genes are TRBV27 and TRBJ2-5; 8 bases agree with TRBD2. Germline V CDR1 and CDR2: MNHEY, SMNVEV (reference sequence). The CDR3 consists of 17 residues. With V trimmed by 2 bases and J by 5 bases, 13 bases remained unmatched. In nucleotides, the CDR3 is TGTGCCAGCAGTTTAGGTGGTGGGCCGGGAGGGGTGGAGACCCAGTACTTC. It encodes CASSLGGGPGGVETQYF.

CDR3 DNA sequence: TGTGCCAGCAGTCGGGGTAGCGGAGGAGGAGGGACCGGGGAGCTGTTTTTT. This codes for CASSRGSGGGGTGELFF. V is TRBV2 and J is TRBJ2-2; D perhaps matches TRBD2 (6 bases). Trimming removed 5 bases from V and 5 bases from J, with 21 bases in between. The germline gives CDR1 SNHLY, CDR2 FYNNEI. The CDR3 sequence is 17 residues long.

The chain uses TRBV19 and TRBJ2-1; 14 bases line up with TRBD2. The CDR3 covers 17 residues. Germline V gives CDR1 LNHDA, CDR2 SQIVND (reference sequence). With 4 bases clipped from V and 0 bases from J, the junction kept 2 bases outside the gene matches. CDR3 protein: CASSTGTSGSSYNEQFF. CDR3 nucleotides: TGTGCCAGTAGTACCGGGACTAGCGGGAGCTCCTACAATGAGCAGTTCTTC.

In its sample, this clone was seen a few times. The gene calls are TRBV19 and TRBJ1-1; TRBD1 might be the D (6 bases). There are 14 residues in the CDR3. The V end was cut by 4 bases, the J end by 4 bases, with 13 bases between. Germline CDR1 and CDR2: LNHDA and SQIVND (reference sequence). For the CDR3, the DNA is TGTGCCAGTAGTACGATGGACAGCAGCACTGAAGCTTTCTTT. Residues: CASSTMDSSTEAFF.

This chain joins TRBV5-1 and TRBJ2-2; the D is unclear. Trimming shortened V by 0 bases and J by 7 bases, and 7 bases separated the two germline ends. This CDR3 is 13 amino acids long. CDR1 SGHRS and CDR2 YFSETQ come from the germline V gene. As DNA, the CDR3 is TGCGCCAGCAGCTTGGGTGTGGACGGGGAGCTGTTTTTT. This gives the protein CASSLGVDGELFF.

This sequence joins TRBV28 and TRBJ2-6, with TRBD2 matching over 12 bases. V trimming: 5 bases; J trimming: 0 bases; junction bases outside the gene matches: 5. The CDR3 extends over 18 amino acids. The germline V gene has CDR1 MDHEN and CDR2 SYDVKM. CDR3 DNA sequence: TGTGCCAGCAGTGGGGGACTAGCGGGCACCTCTGGGGCCAACGTCCTGACTTTC. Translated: CASSGGLAGTSGANVLTF. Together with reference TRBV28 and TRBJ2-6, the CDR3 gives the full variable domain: DVKVTQSSRYLVKRTGEKVFLECVQDMDHENMFWYRQDPGLGLRLIYFSYDVKMKEKGDIPEGYSVSREKKERFSLILESASTNQTSMYLCASSGGLAGTSGANVLTFGAGSRLTVL.

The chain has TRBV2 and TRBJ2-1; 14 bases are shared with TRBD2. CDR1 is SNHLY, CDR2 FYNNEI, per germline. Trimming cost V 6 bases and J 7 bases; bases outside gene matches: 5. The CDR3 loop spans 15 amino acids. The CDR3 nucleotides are TGTGCCAGCAGAAGACTAGCGGGAGGGCAAAATGAGCAGTTCTTC. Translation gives CASRRLAGGQNEQFF.

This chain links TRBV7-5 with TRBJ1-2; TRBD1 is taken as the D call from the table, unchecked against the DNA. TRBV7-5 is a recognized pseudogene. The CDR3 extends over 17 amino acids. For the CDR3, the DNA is TGTGCCAGAAGCTCGACAGGGAGCACAACTACTAACTATGGCTACACCTTC. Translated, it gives CARSSTGSTTTNYGYTF.

CDR3 in amino acids: CAWIAPGTGELFF. The CDR3 region has the DNA TGTGCCTGGATTGCTCCCGGGACCGGGGAGCTGTTTTTT. This chain joins TRBV30 and TRBJ2-2; D gene unclear. This CDR3 has 13 amino acids. The germline gives CDR1 GTSNPN, CDR2 SVGIG (reference sequence). V was pared by 4 bases and J by 5 bases, with 11 bases between.

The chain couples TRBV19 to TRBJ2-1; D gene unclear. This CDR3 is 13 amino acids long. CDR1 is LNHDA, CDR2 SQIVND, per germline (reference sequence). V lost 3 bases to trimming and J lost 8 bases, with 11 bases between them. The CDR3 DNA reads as TGTGCCAGTAGTATCGGGCACGCTGATGAGCAGTTCTTC. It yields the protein CASSIGHADEQFF.

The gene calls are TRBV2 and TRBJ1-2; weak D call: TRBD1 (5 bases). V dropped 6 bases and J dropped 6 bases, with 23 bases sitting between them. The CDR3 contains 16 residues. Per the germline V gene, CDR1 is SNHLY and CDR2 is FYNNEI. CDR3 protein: CASRSPPGTGRDGYTF. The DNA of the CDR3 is TGTGCCAGCAGGAGCCCGCCCGGGACCGGTAGGGATGGCTACACCTTC.

CDR3 amino acids: CASSPGGGDSNQPQHF. CDR3 DNA: TGCGCCAGCAGCCCCGGAGGAGGGGATAGCAATCAGCCCCAGCATTTT. The gene calls are TRBV5-1 and TRBJ1-5, with D perhaps TRBD1 (5 bases). Germline values: CDR1 SGHRS, CDR2 YFSETQ. The CDR3 length is 16 residues. The ends were cut back, 4 bases at V and 0 bases at J, with 14 bases in the middle. The whole variable domain, remainder taken from reference TRBV5-1 and TRBJ1-5, is KAGVTQTPRYLIKTRGQQVTLSCSPISGHRSVSWYQQTPGQGLQFLFEYFSETQRNKGNFPGRFSGRQFSNSRSEMNVSTLELGDSALYLCASSPGGGDSNQPQHFGDGTRLSIL.

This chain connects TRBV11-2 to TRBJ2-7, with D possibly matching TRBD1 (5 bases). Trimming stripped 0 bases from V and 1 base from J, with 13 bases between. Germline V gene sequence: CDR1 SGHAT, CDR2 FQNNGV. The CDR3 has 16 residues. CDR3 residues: CASSLDRPGNSYEQYF. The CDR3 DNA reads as TGTGCCAGCAGCTTAGACCGCCCAGGGAATTCCTACGAGCAGTACTTC.

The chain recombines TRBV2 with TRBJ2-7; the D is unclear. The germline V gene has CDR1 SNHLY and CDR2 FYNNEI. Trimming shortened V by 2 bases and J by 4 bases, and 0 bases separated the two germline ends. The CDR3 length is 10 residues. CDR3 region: CASSEYEQYF. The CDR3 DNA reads TGTGCCAGCAGTGAATACGAGCAGTACTTC.

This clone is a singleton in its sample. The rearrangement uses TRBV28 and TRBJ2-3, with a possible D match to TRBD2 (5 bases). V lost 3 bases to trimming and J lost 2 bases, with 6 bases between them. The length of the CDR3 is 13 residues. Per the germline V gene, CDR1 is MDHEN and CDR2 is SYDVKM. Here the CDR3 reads CASSLDSTDTQYF. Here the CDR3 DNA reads TGTGCCAGCAGTTTGGACTCCACAGATACGCAGTATTTT.

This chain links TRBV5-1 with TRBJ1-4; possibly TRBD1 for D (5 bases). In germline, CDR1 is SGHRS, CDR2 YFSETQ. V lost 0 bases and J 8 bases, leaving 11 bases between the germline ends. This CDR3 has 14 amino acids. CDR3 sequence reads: CASSLVQGGEKLFF. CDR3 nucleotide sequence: TGCGCCAGCAGCTTGGTTCAGGGAGGCGAAAAACTGTTTTTT.

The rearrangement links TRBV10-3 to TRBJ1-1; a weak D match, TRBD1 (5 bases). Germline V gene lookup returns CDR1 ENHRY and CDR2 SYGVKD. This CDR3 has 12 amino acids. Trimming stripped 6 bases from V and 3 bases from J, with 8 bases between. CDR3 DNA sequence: TGTGCCATCAGCGCCAGGGACACTGAAGCTTTCTTT. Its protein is CAISARDTEAFF.

CDR3 in amino acids: CASSTPGQVSSYEQYF. Here the CDR3 DNA reads TGTGCCAGCAGTACCCCTGGGCAGGTCAGCTCCTACGAGCAGTACTTC. The genes are TRBV28 and TRBJ2-7; D gene uncertain. Germline CDR1 reads MDHEN; CDR2 reads SYDVKM. V lost 5 bases, J lost 0 bases, and 17 bases lay in between. This CDR3 is built from 16 residues.